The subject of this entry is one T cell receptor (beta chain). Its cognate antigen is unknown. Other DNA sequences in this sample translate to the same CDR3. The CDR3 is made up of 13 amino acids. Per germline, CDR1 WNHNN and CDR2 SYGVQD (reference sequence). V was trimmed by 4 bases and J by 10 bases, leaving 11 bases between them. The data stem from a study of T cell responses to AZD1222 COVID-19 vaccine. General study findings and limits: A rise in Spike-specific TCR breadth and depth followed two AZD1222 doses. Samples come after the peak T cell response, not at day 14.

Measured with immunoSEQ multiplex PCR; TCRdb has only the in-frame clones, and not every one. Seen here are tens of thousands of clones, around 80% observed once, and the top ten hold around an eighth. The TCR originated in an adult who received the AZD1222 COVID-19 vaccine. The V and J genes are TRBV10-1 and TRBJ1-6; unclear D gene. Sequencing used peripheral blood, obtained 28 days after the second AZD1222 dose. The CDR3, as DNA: TGCGCCAGCAGTGGAGGTTACGGATCACCCCTCCACTTT. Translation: CASSGGYGSPLHF.